A single sample is the source of the 8 T cell receptor beta chains below, sequenced in a study of T cell repertoires in cytomegalovirus infection. Their recognized antigens are unknown. TCRdb re-analysed the reads in MiXCR, keeping a single row per CDR3 protein. The data contain approximately 910,000 distinct CDR3 sequences, around 31% of them singletons. The source was cultured CD8+ T cells from PBMCs, collected from culture after CMV antigen stimulation. The receptor source for this set is a human donor in good health (CMV status not recorded). Some clones in this sample may be carry-over from other donors' samples.

The V and J genes are TRBV19 and TRBJ2-1; D is unresolved. CDR1 and CDR2 from the germline V gene are LNHDA and SQIVND (reference sequence). Trimming shortened V by 9 bases and J by 0 bases, and 12 bases separated the two germline ends. The CDR3 covers 14 residues. The CDR3 bases are TGTGCCAGCCAACAACTGAGCTCCTACAATGAGCAGTTCTTC. Amino acid sequence: CASQQLSSYNEQFF.

V and J are TRBV27 and TRBJ1-5; a weak D match, TRBD1 (6 bases). Germline assignment: CDR1 MNHEY and CDR2 SMNVEV (reference sequence). Trimming left V 4 bases short and J 0 bases short, with 10 bases between. The CDR3 contains 15 residues. The CDR3: CASSSRTVSNQPQHF. DNA of the CDR3: TGTGCCAGCAGTTCGAGGACAGTTAGCAATCAGCCCCAGCATTTT.

This clonotype was recorded only once. The chain carries TRBV6-6 and TRBJ1-1; 9 bases agree with TRBD1. Germline loops: CDR1 MNHNY, CDR2 SVGAGI (reference sequence). After removal of 1 base from V and 4 bases from J, the junction contained 4 bases not matched to a gene. This CDR3 contains 15 residues. The CDR3, as DNA: TGTGCCAGCAGTTACTTACAGGGGGCGCCCACTGAAGCTTTCTTT. Its protein is CASSYLQGAPTEAFF.

The CDR3 DNA is TGTGCCAGCAGCTCTTGGGGAACTAGGTTGAGTCAGGACACTGAAGCTTTCTTT. It yields the protein CASSSWGTRLSQDTEAFF. The chain combines TRBV11-2 with TRBJ1-1; no definite D call. In germline, CDR1 is SGHAT, CDR2 FQNNGV. CDR3 size: 18 residues. V dropped 4 bases and J dropped 3 bases, with 24 bases sitting between them. The full variable domain, in which reference TRBV11-2 and TRBJ1-1 provide the parts outside the CDR3, is EAGVAQSPRYKIIEKRQSVAFWCNPISGHATLYWYQQILGQGPKLLIQFQNNGVVDDSQLPKDRFSAERLKGVDSTLKIQPAKLEDSAVYLCASSSWGTRLSQDTEAFFGQGTRLTVV.

This clonotype was seen only a few times. V is TRBV19 and J is TRBJ1-1, with D unclear. The CDR3 covers 11 residues. Germline V gene sequence: CDR1 LNHDA, CDR2 SQIVND (reference sequence). V lost 3 bases and J lost 11, with 10 bases in between. The CDR3 sequence is CASSIQANAFF. Written as DNA, the CDR3 is TGTGCCAGTAGTATCCAGGCGAACGCTTTCTTT.

In this sample, this clonotype turned up once. The chain is built from TRBV24-1 and TRBJ1-2, with D hard to call. The V end was cut by 5 bases, the J end by 0 bases, with 9 bases between. The CDR3 loop spans 14 amino acids. Germline V gene lookup returns CDR1 KGHDR and CDR2 SFDVKD. In DNA, the CDR3 is TGTGCCACCAGTGGAGCAGAAGCTAACTATGGCTACACCTTC. This encodes CATSGAEANYGYTF.

This clonotype was found a few times. The chain carries TRBV2 and TRBJ1-2; the D is unclear. There are 13 residues in the CDR3. Germline CDR1 and CDR2: SNHLY and FYNNEI. V was clipped by 6 bases and J by 4 bases, with 12 bases between them. The CDR3 region is CASRAPRPYGYTF. The CDR3 DNA follows: TGTGCCAGCAGAGCCCCCAGACCCTATGGCTACACCTTC.

This sequence joins TRBV28 and TRBJ2-5, with D possibly being TRBD1 (6 bases). The V gene lost 10 bases and the J gene lost 4 bases, with 13 bases spanning the gap. The CDR3 is made up of 12 amino acids. Germline V gene sequence: CDR1 MDHEN, CDR2 SYDVKM. The DNA for the CDR3 is TGTGCCACCCAGGACAGACGAGAGACCCAGTACTTC. Its protein is CATQDRRETQYF.